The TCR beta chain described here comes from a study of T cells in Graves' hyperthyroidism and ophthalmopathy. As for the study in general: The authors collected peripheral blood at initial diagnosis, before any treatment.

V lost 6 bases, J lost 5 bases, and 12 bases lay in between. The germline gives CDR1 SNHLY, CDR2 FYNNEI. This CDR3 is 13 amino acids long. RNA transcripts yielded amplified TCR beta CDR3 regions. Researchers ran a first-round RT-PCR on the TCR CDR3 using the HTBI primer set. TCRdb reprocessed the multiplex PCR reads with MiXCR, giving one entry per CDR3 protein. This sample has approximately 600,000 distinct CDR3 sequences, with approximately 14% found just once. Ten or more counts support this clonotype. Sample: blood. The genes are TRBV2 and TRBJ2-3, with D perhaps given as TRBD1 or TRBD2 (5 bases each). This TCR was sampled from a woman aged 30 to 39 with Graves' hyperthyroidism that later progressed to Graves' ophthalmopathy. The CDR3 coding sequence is TGTGCCAGCAGGGGGGTTGGAGAAGATACGCAGTATTTT. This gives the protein CASRGVGEDTQYF.